This T cell receptor (beta chain) was documented in a study of response to subunit inactivated influenza vaccine. MiXCR was run by TCRdb on the RT-PCR reads, yielding one entry per CDR3 protein. The data contain hundreds of thousands of distinct CDR3 sequences, roughly 23% of them singletons. There are 17 residues in the CDR3. From germline, CDR1 is MGHRA and CDR2 YSYEKL. J gave up 3 bases and V 4 bases, and 7 bases lay outside the gene matches. The chain carries TRBV4-1 and TRBJ2-6, with 9 nucleotides matching TRBD2. The specimen comprised CD4+ T cells sorted from PBMCs, sampled roughly 5 days after vaccination. The sequence was collected from a man in his fifties who received an inactivated influenza vaccine. The CDR3 region has the DNA TGCGCCAGCAGCCCGGGACTAGCATCGGGTGGGGCCAACGTCCTGACTTTC. Its translation: CASSPGLASGGANVLTF.